This T cell receptor beta chain stems from a study of technical replicates of blood from a handful of donors. V gave up 7 bases and J gave up 8 bases; unmatched junction bases: 7. The CDR3 covers 12 residues. Looked up from germline, CDR1 is SQVTM and CDR2 is ANQGSEA. Measured with immunoSEQ multiplex PCR; TCRdb has only the in-frame clones, and not every one. The sample includes more than 65,000 clones, about 97% seen only once; the top ten take roughly 0.3%. This sequence was found in a human donor in good health. The chain links TRBV29-1 to TRBJ1-2, with 10 nucleotides matching TRBD1. The sequenced material came from T cells isolated from PBMCs. CDR3 DNA: TGCAGCGCTAGACAGGGGGCGGAGGGCTACACCTTC. The encoded protein is CSARQGAEGYTF.